This TCR beta chain derives from a study of T cell responses to AZD1222 COVID-19 vaccine (dated by TCRdb to the early 2020s). Describing the broader study: AZD1222 recipients given second doses at about 4 weeks or at about 12 weeks were pooled, since spike-specific TCR depth and breadth were not found to differ between the two schedules. A total of around 240 trial participants underwent TCR sequencing, of whom approximately 200 had received two doses of AZD1222 and around 25 had received two doses of the MenACWY control vaccine. Enrollment into the trials was organized by age into subgroups of 18-55, 56-69 and 70-plus years, and those subgroups contained approximately 150, 30 and 60 TCR-sequenced participants, respectively. On the study overall, not on this receptor specifically: No day 14 peak-response samples were available, so repertoires were characterized only after the peak T cell response. The vaccine-associated CD4 TCRs covered the entire spike protein, and the dominant responses fell in regions 160-218 and 743-854. Only five or six AZD1222 recipients were SARS-CoV-2 seropositive at baseline, limiting conclusions about previously exposed vaccinees. The 56-69-year group was small, and its depth increase did not reach significance, likely because of low power. After two AZD1222 doses, spike-specific TCR breadth and depth were significantly higher than at day 0 and than in MenACWY recipients. Reportedly, close to half of the unique spike-specific TCRs recognized epitopes lying outside the regions that are mutated in the B.1.351 and B.1.1.7 variants. Most participants were white British and females outnumbered males, and the authors suggested that clonal diversity may have been underestimated.

The CDR3 regions of human TCRbeta chains were analyzed by immunosequencing. As for the authors' bioinformatics: TCRs in the repertoires were matched against a reference library of SARS-CoV-2-specific TCRs that had been generated with the MIRA antigen-specificity platform. Breadth was defined as the fraction of unique TCRs that were SARS-CoV-2-associated, and depth was defined as the fraction of total T cells that were SARS-CoV-2-associated. Each spike-specific TCR was assigned to its reactive spike region and to a CD4 or CD8 class using the MIRA data. Log10-transformed breadth and depth values were compared by one-way ANOVA with Sidak's multiple comparisons tests. TCRdb took this table from immuneACCESS and kept in-frame rearrangements with V and J called. Such tables lack part of the clones; where checked against another copy, unresolved V genes explain under half of the gap, and the rest is unexplained. V and J calls and clone size are copied from that table; D and trimming were computed from the DNA. The sample includes 95,000 to 100,000 clones, with roughly 87% observed a single time. About 15% of the sample is in the top ten clones.

In the paper's terms, the time point label means: baseline before first vaccination. Samples from vaccinated people were obtained from the UK trials COV001 and COV002, which included a single-blind randomized controlled phase 2/3 trial of AZD1222 (ChAdOx1 nCoV-19) in healthy adults. For TCRbeta chain sequencing, PBMC samples from trial participants were taken at day 0 and at day 28 after the second dose. V was cut back by 3 bases and J by 7 bases, leaving a gap of 13 bases between them. Including the terminal cysteine and phenylalanine, the CDR3 comprises 13 residues. Just CDR3 DNA is preserved here, 39 bases in frame from base 1. CDR1 and CDR2, looked up from the germline V gene (reference sequence), are SEHNR and FQNEAQ. With regard to this clone: Its specific antigen is unknown. No much larger clonotype is one base removed from it; base qualities were not supplied.

The TCR comes from an adult in good health. The specimen comprised peripheral blood, sampled on day 0 of AZD1222 vaccination. This receptor chain uses TRBV7-9 and TRBJ2-7; there is no confident call for the D gene. For the CDR3, the sequence is CASSLSPPSEQYF. The sequenced DNA is TGTGCCAGCAGCTTGTCTCCCCCTAGTGAGCAGTACTTC.